A single sample gave rise to the 24 T cell receptor beta chains below, sequenced in a study of T cells in Graves' hyperthyroidism and ophthalmopathy. RNA transcripts gave rise to amplified TCR beta CDR3 regions. A set of HTBI primers served as the primers for a first-round RT-PCR of the TCR CDR3. TCRdb redid the calling of the multiplex PCR reads with MiXCR, one entry per CDR3 protein. The sample records approximately 690,000 distinct CDR3 sequences, around 20% being singletons. Material for sequencing was blood. The receptors stem from a man aged 30 to 45 with Graves' ophthalmopathy.

The table lists this clonotype with many counts. This chain's CDR3 is CASSLGDESSYNEQFF. The CDR3 DNA reads as TGTGCCAGCAGTTTGGGGGACGAGAGCTCCTACAATGAGCAGTTCTTC. The chain combines TRBV28 with TRBJ2-1; D may correspond to TRBD1 or TRBD2 (5 bases each). Deletions cut 3 bases from V and 0 bases from J, with 12 bases between. Looked up from germline, CDR1 is MDHEN and CDR2 is SYDVKM. The CDR3 contains 16 residues.

The genes are TRBV28 and TRBJ1-5; 8 bases line up with TRBD1. The CDR3 consists of 16 residues. After removal of 4 bases from V and 3 bases from J, the junction contained 8 bases not matched to a gene. Germline CDR1 reads MDHEN; CDR2 reads SYDVKM. This CDR3 reads CASSSSGGAINQPQHF. The DNA for the CDR3 is TGTGCCAGCAGTTCCTCAGGGGGCGCAATCAATCAGCCCCAGCATTTT.

Only a few counts were recorded for this clonotype. The chain couples TRBV27 to TRBJ1-5; D gene uncertain. The germline V gene has CDR1 MNHEY and CDR2 SMNVEV (reference sequence). The CDR3 runs to 13 residues. V was trimmed by 5 bases and J by 3 bases, leaving 8 bases between them. The CDR3 region is CASSPQPNQPQHF. CDR3 DNA: TGTGCCAGCAGTCCACAGCCCAATCAGCCCCAGCATTTT.

The table lists this clonotype with many counts. The CDR3 spells CASSPRTPHYEQYF. The CDR3 nucleotides read TGTGCCAGCAGCCCCAGGACACCTCACTACGAGCAGTACTTC. V gene TRBV3-1 combines with J gene TRBJ2-7, with D possibly being TRBD1 (5 bases). CDR3 length: 14 amino acids. V dropped 4 bases and J dropped 3 bases, with 13 bases sitting between them. The V gene's germline CDR1 is LGHDT and CDR2 YNNKEL (reference sequence).

The genes are TRBV30 and TRBJ1-3; D is possibly TRBD1 (6 bases). The CDR3 is 17 amino acids. In germline, CDR1 is GTSNPN, CDR2 SVGIG (reference sequence). V lost 3 bases to trimming and J lost 0 bases, with 18 bases between them. CDR3 in amino acids: CAWSATPTGSSGNTIYF. CDR3 nucleotides: TGTGCCTGGAGCGCTACCCCCACAGGGAGCTCTGGAAACACCATATATTTT.

This clonotype was counted many times. V and J are TRBV3-1 and TRBJ2-3, with 7 bases aligning to TRBD2. With V trimmed by 4 bases and J by 6 bases, 13 bases remained unmatched. Germline loops: CDR1 LGHDT, CDR2 YNNKEL (reference sequence). This CDR3 has 16 residues. The CDR3 protein is CASSRAWEGDWDTQYF. The CDR3 DNA is TGTGCCAGCAGCCGTGCTTGGGAGGGAGACTGGGATACGCAGTATTTT.

The sample holds a few counts of this clonotype. The V and J genes are TRBV9 and TRBJ2-1; D possibly corresponds to TRBD2 (7 bases). Germline-derived CDR1 and CDR2 are SGDLS and YYNGEE. Trimming stripped 3 bases from V and 9 bases from J, with 25 bases between. The CDR3 contains 17 residues. In DNA, the CDR3 is TGTGCCAGCAGCGAGGGGGGGGGGGCCGGGAGGTTCGGTGAGCAGTTCTTC. Protein: CASSEGGGAGRFGEQFF.

The chain joins TRBV6-2 or TRBV6-3 to TRBJ2-7, with a tentative D call TRBD2 (6 bases). The ends were cut back, 5 bases at V and 4 bases at J, with 15 bases in the middle. The length of the CDR3 is 14 residues. Germline CDR1 reads MNHEY; CDR2 reads SVGEGT. The CDR3 protein is CASSGTAEGYEQYF. The DNA for the CDR3 is TGTGCCAGCAGTGGGACTGCAGAGGGTTACGAGCAGTACTTC.

V gene TRBV3-1 combines with J gene TRBJ2-2; a weak D match, TRBD2 (6 bases). This CDR3 contains 15 residues. V was shortened by 4 bases and J by 5 bases, with 14 bases between the two germline ends. Germline V gene sequence: CDR1 LGHDT, CDR2 YNNKEL (reference sequence). CDR3 in DNA: TGTGCCAGCAGCCGCGGGACGAGGGGTACCGGGGAGCTGTTTTTT. As protein: CASSRGTRGTGELFF.

This clonotype came up a few times. Its ends do not fully match the called genes, so a read error is possible. The V and J genes are TRBV7-3 and TRBJ2-1; D is perhaps TRBD2 (7 bases). The CDR3 loop spans 14 amino acids. CDR1 and CDR2 from the germline V gene are SGHTA and FQGTGA. The chain's CDR3 is CASSLRGGGDEQFF. The CDR3 coding sequence is TGTGCCAGCAGTTTAAGAGGGGGGGGGGATGAGCAGTTCTTC.

This clonotype was seen ten or more times. The rearrangement links TRBV30 to TRBJ1-1; no clear D. From germline, CDR1 is GTSNPN and CDR2 SVGIG (reference sequence). The CDR3 loop spans 14 amino acids. V dropped 1 base and J dropped 1 base, with 10 bases sitting between them. CDR3 bases: TGTGCCTGGAGTGATCATCAGCCGAACACTGAAGCTTTCTTT. It codes for CAWSDHQPNTEAFF.

The V call is TRBV28, the J call TRBJ2-3, with 13 bases that match TRBD2. This CDR3 region has 20 residues. Germline values: CDR1 MDHEN, CDR2 SYDVKM. The J segment lost 1 base and the V segment lost 6 bases, leaving 16 bases of the junction unmatched. The CDR3, as DNA: TGTGCCAGCAGACCAACGGGACTAGCGGGAAGATCATCGGGCACAGATACGCAGTATTTT. It specifies CASRPTGLAGRSSGTDTQYF.

This sequence joins TRBV7-9 and TRBJ2-4; no definite D call. The CDR3 is 13 amino acids. The V end lost 5 bases, the J end lost 7 bases, and 12 bases lay between the germline ends. CDR1 is SEHNR and CDR2 is FQNEAQ in the germline V gene (reference sequence). The CDR3 coding sequence is TGTGCCAGCAGCGACCCGGCCGGGAACATTCAGTACTTC. As protein: CASSDPAGNIQYF.

The rearrangement uses TRBV12-3 or TRBV12-4 and TRBJ1-6, with D unresolved. The CDR3 length is 14 residues. V was pared by 1 base and J by 10 bases, with 11 bases between. The CDR3 sequence is CASSLGSSWSPLHF. DNA for the CDR3: TGTGCCAGCAGTTTAGGGAGCAGTTGGTCACCCCTCCACTTT.

This rearrangement joins TRBV30 to TRBJ2-1; D call uncertain. V gave up 2 bases and J gave up 7 bases, with 6 bases separating them. CDR3 size: 11 residues. From germline, CDR1 is GTSNPN and CDR2 SVGIG (reference sequence). DNA of the CDR3: TGTGCCTGGAGTACCATGAATGAGCAGTTCTTC. Translating it yields CAWSTMNEQFF.

The sample holds many counts of this clonotype. J is TRBJ2-1 and V is TRBV27; 7 bases agree with TRBD1. Trimming at V came to 0 bases and at J to 4 bases, leaving 3 bases not matched to a gene. This CDR3 contains 15 residues. Germline assignment: CDR1 MNHEY and CDR2 SMNVEV (reference sequence). The CDR3 is CASSLSGTAYNEQFF. CDR3 nucleotide sequence: TGTGCCAGCAGTTTATCCGGGACAGCGTACAATGAGCAGTTCTTC.

This chain links TRBV9 with TRBJ1-1, with 7 bases that match TRBD1. Germline V CDR1 and CDR2: SGDLS, YYNGEE. The junction had 5 bases not matched to a gene; V was cut back by 3 bases and J by 3 bases. There are 14 residues in the CDR3. The CDR3 DNA is TGTGCCAGCAGCGGTGGAACAGGGGACACTGAAGCTTTCTTT. Its protein is CASSGGTGDTEAFF.

The V and J genes are TRBV28 and TRBJ2-1; D perhaps matches TRBD2 (7 bases). V gave up 7 bases and J gave up 2 bases, with 12 bases separating them. The germline V gene encodes CDR1 MDHEN and CDR2 SYDVKM. The CDR3 spans 14 residues. CDR3 nucleotides: TGTGCCAGCACCTTCGGGGGGCCCTACAATGAGCAGTTCTTC. It translates to CASTFGGPYNEQFF.

This clonotype was recorded many times. This chain connects TRBV30 to TRBJ2-3; 8 positions match TRBD2. After removal of 0 bases from V and 3 bases from J, the junction contained 2 bases not matched to a gene. The CDR3 runs to 14 residues. Per germline, CDR1 GTSNPN and CDR2 SVGIG (reference sequence). The chain's CDR3 is CAWSVTGGTDTQYF. CDR3 nucleotides: TGTGCCTGGAGTGTAACGGGGGGGACAGATACGCAGTATTTT.

This clonotype was counted at least ten times. The chain links TRBV2 to TRBJ2-7; D tentatively fits TRBD1 or TRBD2 (5 bases each). CDR1 is SNHLY, CDR2 FYNNEI, per germline. Deletions cut 6 bases from V and 6 bases from J, with 15 bases between. This CDR3 has 13 amino acids. CDR3 in DNA: TGTGCCAGCAGGAGTCGGGGCCTGGGCGAGCAGTACTTC. It is translated as CASRSRGLGEQYF.

This clonotype was counted at least ten times. The chain combines TRBV5-1 with TRBJ2-3; a possible D gene is TRBD2 (5 bases). Trimming took off 0 bases at V and 3 bases at J, with 11 bases between the two ends. The CDR3 sequence is 15 residues long. CDR1 and CDR2 (germline): SGHRS, YFSETQ. The CDR3 here is CASSLDGIETDTQYF. In nucleotides, the CDR3 is TGCGCCAGCAGCTTGGACGGGATCGAGACAGATACGCAGTATTTT.

This clonotype has ten or more counts. One end of the junction is discordant with germline, which a read error may explain. V is TRBV2 and J is TRBJ2-1; 7 bases are a match to TRBD1. This CDR3 contains 15 residues. Germline V CDR1 and CDR2: SNHLY, FYNNEI. CDR3 bases: TGTGCCAGCAGCGAAGGGGACAGATTATACAATGAGCAGTTCTTC. Amino acid sequence: CASSEGDRLYNEQFF.

CDR3 sequence: CASSRRADNEQFF. In DNA form, the CDR3 reads TGTGCCAGCAGTCGGCGGGCTGACAATGAGCAGTTCTTC. The rearrangement uses TRBV28 and TRBJ2-1; TRBD2 might be the D (5 bases). Germline V gives CDR1 MDHEN, CDR2 SYDVKM. Trimming took 5 bases from V and 5 from J, leaving 10 bases between them. There are 13 residues in the CDR3.

The chain uses TRBV20-1 and TRBJ2-1; 10 bases are shared with TRBD2. The CDR3 contains 18 residues. Germline trimming cut 0 bases from V and 12 bases from J; bases unmatched to any gene: 20. Germline values: CDR1 DFQATT, CDR2 SNEGSKA (reference sequence). The CDR3 coding sequence is TGCAGTGCTAGAGACCGAAGCGGGAGGGCCGACGGGGGGGAGGGGCAGTTCTTC. Encoded protein: CSARDRSGRADGGEGQFF.